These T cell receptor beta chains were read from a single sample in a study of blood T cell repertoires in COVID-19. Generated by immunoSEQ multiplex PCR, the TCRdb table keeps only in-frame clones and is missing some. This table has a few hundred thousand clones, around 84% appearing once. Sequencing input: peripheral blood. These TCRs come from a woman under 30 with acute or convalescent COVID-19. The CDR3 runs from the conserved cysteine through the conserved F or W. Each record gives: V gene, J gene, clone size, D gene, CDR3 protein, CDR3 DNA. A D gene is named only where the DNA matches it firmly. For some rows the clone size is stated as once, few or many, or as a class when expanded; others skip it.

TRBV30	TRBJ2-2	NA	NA	CAWSGLGGTGELFF	TGTGCCTGGAGTGGCCTGGGGGGCACCGGGGAGCTGTTTTTT
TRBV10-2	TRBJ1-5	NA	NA	CASMRAGGQPQHF	TGCGCCAGCATGAGGGCGGGTGGCCAGCCCCAGCATTTT
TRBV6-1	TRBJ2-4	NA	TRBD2	CASSETPGLAGTLAKNIQYF	TGTGCCAGCAGTGAAACCCCGGGACTAGCGGGAACCCTAGCCAAAAACATTCAGTACTTC
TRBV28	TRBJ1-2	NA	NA	CASSLSLQGLSF	TGTGCCAGCAGCCTATCCCTACAGGGTCTCTCCTTC
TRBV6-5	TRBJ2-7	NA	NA	CASSRTTVVSYEQYF	TGTGCCAGCAGTCGCACCACGGTGGTATCCTACGAGCAGTACTTC
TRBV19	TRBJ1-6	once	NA	CASSMGGDSPLHF	TGTGCCAGTAGTATGGGGGGAGATTCACCCCTCCACTTT
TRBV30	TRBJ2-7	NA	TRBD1	CAWNRGTVSYEQYF	TGTGCCTGGAACAGGGGGACCGTGTCCTACGAGCAGTACTTC
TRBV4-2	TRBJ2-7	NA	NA	CASSPVETAYEQYF	TGTGCCAGCAGCCCCGTGGAGACGGCGTACGAGCAGTACTTC
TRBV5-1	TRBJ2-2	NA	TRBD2	CASSLGTSGNTGELFF	TGCGCCAGCAGCTTGGGGACTAGCGGAAACACCGGGGAGCTGTTTTTT
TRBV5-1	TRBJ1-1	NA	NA	CASSLGPSGETEAFF	TGCGCCAGCAGCTTGGGGCCATCGGGTGAGACTGAAGCTTTCTTT
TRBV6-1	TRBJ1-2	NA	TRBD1	CASSEAWLGTGDPYYGYTF	TGTGCCAGCAGTGAAGCGTGGCTAGGGACAGGGGACCCTTACTATGGCTACACCTTC
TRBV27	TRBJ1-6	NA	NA	CASSLGPSANSPLHF	TGTGCCAGCAGTCTGGGGCCCTCTGCCAATTCACCCCTCCACTTT